The clone carrying this T cell receptor (beta chain) appeared a single time. The record originates from a study of Ad26.COV2.S vaccination and SARS-CoV-2 variants. Assay used: immunoSEQ multiplex PCR; TCRdb lists only in-frame clones, some missing. The table shows around 300,000 clones, with roughly 90% occurring only once. The V gene's germline CDR1 is LNHDA and CDR2 SQIVND (reference sequence). The trim removed 0 bases at V and 0 bases at J, leaving 4 bases unmatched. CDR3 length: 17 amino acids. Treatment here: around 19 received Ad26.COV2.S at low or high dose, single or two shots; five or six received placebo; per-sample allocation not given. The samples were gathered on day 63 after the first injection of vaccine or placebo.

This TCR was recovered from a person aged 18 to 65 who received the Ad26.COV2.S COVID-19 vaccine or a placebo. The sequencing used peripheral blood, collected in a trial of Ad26.COV2.S vaccine versus placebo. The V and J genes are TRBV19 and TRBJ1-5; 8 nucleotides match TRBD1. The DNA for the CDR3 is TGTGCCAGTAGTATAGATCTCGGACAGGGTAGCAATCAGCCCCAGCATTTT. Protein: CASSIDLGQGSNQPQHF.